This T cell receptor (beta chain) stems from a study of blood T cell repertoires in COVID-19 (dated by TCRdb to about 2020). The study in broad terms: Samples covering the acute and convalescent phases of COVID-19 were provided by collaborators in the United States, Italy and Spain. Where HLA class I and class II types were available, the types were taken from metadata supplied by the sample provider, not from assay-based typing. Samples were obtained from the ongoing ImmuneRACE study (first 160 participants) and from about 1,300 subjects provided by 6 global collaborators. Nearly every sample came with metadata listing a de-identified subject ID, COVID-19 status, age in years and sex. Subjects who had been exposed to COVID-19, were actively infected with it, or had recovered from it provided the deeply sampled blood TCRbeta repertoires that made up the dataset. A freely available public database, intended as a resource for researchers studying the immune response to SARS-CoV-2, is where the repertoires were released. The prospective study material was composed of cDNA or gDNA derived from T cells, B-cell-depleted T cells, or PBMCs. Beyond this particular receptor, the publication reports: How much clinical and demographic metadata was included differed by source and by participant, and the metadata was provided uncurated.

CDR1 and CDR2, per the germline V gene, are MDHEN and SYDVKM. For this chain, trimming is 5 bases at the V end and 2 bases at the J end, and the number of junction bases without a gene match is 3. The CDR3 runs 14 amino acids, cysteine and phenylalanine included. The entry retains the CDR3 DNA only, 42 bases that are in frame from base 1. Participants in the prospective study were enrolled through a virtual design, were aged roughly 18 to 100 years, and lived in roughly 24 United States geographic areas. To assign participants to cohorts, the prospective study relied on clinical history that participants themselves reported in a screening survey and a study questionnaire. Exposed participants had been in contact with someone with a PCR-confirmed or clinician-diagnosed COVID-19 case within 2 weeks of study entry. Each participant in the prospective study had whole blood, serum and a nasopharyngeal or oropharyngeal swab collected by mobile phlebotomists. Additional blood draws and questionnaires over an approximately two-month period could optionally be provided by prospective study participants. Before DNA extraction, blood samples from the prospective study were shipped at room temperature or frozen.

This clone was seen just once. This receptor's antigen is unknown. No base quality information exists; no much larger clone differs at one position. TCRbeta CDR3 regions were amplified from genomic DNA by means of the immunoSEQ Assay, a bias-controlled multiplex PCR. The paper's processing steps were these. Nucleated cell counts per sample were estimated from amplification of reference gene primers within the assay. To quantify the absolute abundance of each unique TCRbeta CDR3 rearrangement, sequence reads were collapsed and filtered. For each sample, productive Simpson clonality was calculated as the square root of Simpson's diversity index across productive rearrangements. TCRdb carries this immuneACCESS record with in-frame sequences only. Its versions omit some clonotypes, under half of them owing to an unresolved V gene in the studies checked, with the rest unexplained. V, J and clone size are those of that table, while D and trimming were read from the DNA. Recorded for this sample are 300,000 or so clones; roughly 91% of them occurred a single time. The ten largest clones take up 2.5% to 3% of the sample.

Sequencing was performed on PBMCs or T cells enriched from blood (not recorded which). The chain links TRBV28 with TRBJ2-7; 10 bases in between match TRBD1. The sequence was obtained from a woman aged 50 to 65 who had been exposed to COVID-19. The CDR3 sequence is CASSHGQGAYEQYF. Here is the DNA: TGTGCCAGCAGTCATGGACAGGGGGCCTACGAGCAGTACTTC.